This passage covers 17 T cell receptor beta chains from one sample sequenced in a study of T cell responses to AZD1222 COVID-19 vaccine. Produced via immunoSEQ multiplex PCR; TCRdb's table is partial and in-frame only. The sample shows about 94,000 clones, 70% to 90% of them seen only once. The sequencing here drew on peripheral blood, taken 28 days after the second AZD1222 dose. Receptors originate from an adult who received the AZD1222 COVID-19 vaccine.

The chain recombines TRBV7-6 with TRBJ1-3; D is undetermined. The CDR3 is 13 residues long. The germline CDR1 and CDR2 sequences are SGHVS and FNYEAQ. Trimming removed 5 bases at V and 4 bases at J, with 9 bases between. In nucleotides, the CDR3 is TGTGCCAGCAGCAGGGAATCCGGAAACACCATATATTTT. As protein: CASSRESGNTIYF.

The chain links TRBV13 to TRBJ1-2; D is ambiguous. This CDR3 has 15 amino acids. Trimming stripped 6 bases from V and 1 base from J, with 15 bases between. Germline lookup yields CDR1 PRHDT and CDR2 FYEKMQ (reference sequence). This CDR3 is CASSLYKWLNYGYTF. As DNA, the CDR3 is TGTGCCAGCAGTCTTTACAAGTGGCTTAACTATGGCTACACCTTC.

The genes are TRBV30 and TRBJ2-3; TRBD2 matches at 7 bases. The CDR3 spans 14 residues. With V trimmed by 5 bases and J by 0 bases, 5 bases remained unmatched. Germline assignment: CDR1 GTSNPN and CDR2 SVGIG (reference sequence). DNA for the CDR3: TGTGCCTGGGCTGGGACTACTAGCACAGATACGCAGTATTTT. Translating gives CAWAGTTSTDTQYF. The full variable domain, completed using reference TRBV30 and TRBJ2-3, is SQTIHQWPATLVQPVGSPLSLECTVEGTSNPNLYWYRQAAGRGLQLLFYSVGIGQISSEVPQNLSASRPQDRQFILSSKKLLLSDSGFYLCAWAGTTSTDTQYFGPGTRLTVL.

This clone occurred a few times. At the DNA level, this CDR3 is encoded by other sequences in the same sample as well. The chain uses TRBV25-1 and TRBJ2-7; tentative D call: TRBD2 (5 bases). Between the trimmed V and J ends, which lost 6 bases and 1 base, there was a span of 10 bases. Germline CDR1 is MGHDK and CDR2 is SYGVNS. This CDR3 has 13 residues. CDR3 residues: CASRGAASYEQYF. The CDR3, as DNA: TGTGCCAGCAGGGGAGCGGCATCCTACGAGCAGTACTTC.

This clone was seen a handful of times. As DNA, the CDR3 is TGTGCCAGTAGTCTTCCCGTAGATCCAGGGGGCCGGGGCCCTGAAGCTTTCTTT. Translation: CASSLPVDPGGRGPEAFF. The gene calls are TRBV19 and TRBJ1-1; TRBD1 aligns across 8 bases. This CDR3 contains 18 residues. Looked up from germline, CDR1 is LNHDA and CDR2 is SQIVND (reference sequence). Trimming at V came to 5 bases and at J to 6 bases, leaving 20 bases not matched to a gene. The full variable domain, its missing parts supplied by reference TRBV19 and TRBJ1-1, is DGGITQSPKYLFRKEGQNVTLSCEQNLNHDAMYWYRQDPGQGLRLIYYSQIVNDFQKGDIAEGYSVSREKKESFPLTVTSAQKNPTAFYLCASSLPVDPGGRGPEAFFGQGTRLTVV.

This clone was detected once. CDR3: CASSEVLEYEQYF. Written as DNA, the CDR3 is TGTGCCAGCAGTGAAGTCCTAGAGTACGAGCAGTACTTC. This chain links TRBV6-1 with TRBJ2-7; D is undetermined. Trimming removed 1 base from V and 4 bases from J, with 8 bases in between. Germline CDR1 MNHNS, CDR2 SASEGT. The CDR3 is made up of 13 amino acids.

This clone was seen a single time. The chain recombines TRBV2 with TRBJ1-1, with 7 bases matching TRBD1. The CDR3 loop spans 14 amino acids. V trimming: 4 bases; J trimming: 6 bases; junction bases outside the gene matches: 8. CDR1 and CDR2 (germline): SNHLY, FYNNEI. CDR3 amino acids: CASSGQQGRAEAFF. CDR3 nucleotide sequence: TGTGCCAGCAGTGGACAACAGGGGCGGGCTGAAGCTTTCTTT.

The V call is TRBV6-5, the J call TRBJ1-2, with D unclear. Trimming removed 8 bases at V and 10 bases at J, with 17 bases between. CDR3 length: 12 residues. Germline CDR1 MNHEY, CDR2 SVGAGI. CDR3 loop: CASAGAIRVYTF. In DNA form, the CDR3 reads TGTGCCAGCGCGGGTGCGATCCGAGTCTACACCTTC.

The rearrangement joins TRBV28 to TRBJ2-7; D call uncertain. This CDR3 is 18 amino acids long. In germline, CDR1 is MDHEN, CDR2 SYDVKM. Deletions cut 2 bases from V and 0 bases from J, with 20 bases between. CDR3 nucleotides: TGTGCCAGCAGTTTAACCGGAAGTGTATATGGCGGCTCCTACGAGCAGTACTTC. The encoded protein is CASSLTGSVYGGSYEQYF.

CDR3 sequence (DNA): TGTGCCAGCACCGGGGGCTACGAGCAGTACTTC. Translation: CASTGGYEQYF. The chain recombines TRBV2 with TRBJ2-7; D possibly corresponds to TRBD2 (6 bases). In germline, CDR1 is SNHLY, CDR2 FYNNEI. This CDR3 is built from 11 residues. The germline V and J ends were trimmed by 7 bases and 3 bases, with 7 bases remaining between them.

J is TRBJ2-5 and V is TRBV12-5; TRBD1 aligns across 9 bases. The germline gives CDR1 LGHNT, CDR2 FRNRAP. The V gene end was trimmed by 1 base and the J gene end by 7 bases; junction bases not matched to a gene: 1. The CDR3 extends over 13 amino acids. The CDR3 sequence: CASGLGQGGTQYF. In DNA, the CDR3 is TGTGCTAGTGGTTTGGGACAGGGGGGGACCCAGTACTTC.

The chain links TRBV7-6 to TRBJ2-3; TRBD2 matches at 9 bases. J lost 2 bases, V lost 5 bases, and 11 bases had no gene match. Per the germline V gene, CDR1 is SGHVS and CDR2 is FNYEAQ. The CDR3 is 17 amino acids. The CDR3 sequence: CASSAIAGDPPTDTQYF. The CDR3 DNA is TGTGCCAGCAGCGCAATAGCGGGGGACCCTCCCACAGATACGCAGTATTTT.

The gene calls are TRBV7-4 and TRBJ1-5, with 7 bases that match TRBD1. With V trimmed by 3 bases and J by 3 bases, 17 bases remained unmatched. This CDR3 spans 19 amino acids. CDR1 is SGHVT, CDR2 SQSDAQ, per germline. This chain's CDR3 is CASSFPGLRGRIYNQPQHF. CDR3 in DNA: TGTGCCAGCAGCTTCCCCGGGCTAAGGGGGCGCATATACAATCAGCCCCAGCATTTT.

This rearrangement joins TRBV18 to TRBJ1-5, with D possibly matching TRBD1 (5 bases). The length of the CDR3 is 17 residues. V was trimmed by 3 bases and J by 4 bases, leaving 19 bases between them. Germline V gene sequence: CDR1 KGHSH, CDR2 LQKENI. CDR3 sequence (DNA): TGTGCCAGCTCACCGTCCCCTCCGGCAGGGAGTAATCAGCCCCAGCATTTT. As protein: CASSPSPPAGSNQPQHF.

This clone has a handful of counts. The CDR3 spells CASSEWGENQPQHF. CDR3 bases: TGTGCCAGCAGTGAGTGGGGGGAGAATCAGCCCCAGCATTTT. The chain is built from TRBV2 and TRBJ1-5; possibly TRBD1 for D (5 bases). The CDR3 contains 14 residues. Germline V CDR1 and CDR2: SNHLY, FYNNEI. Trimming shortened V by 3 bases and J by 4 bases, and 10 bases separated the two germline ends. The full variable domain, completed using reference TRBV2 and TRBJ1-5, is EPEVTQTPSHQVTQMGQEVILRCVPISNHLYFYWYRQILGQKVEFLVSFYNNEISEKSEIFDDQFSVERPDGSNFTLKIRSTKLEDSAMYFCASSEWGENQPQHFGDGTRLSIL.

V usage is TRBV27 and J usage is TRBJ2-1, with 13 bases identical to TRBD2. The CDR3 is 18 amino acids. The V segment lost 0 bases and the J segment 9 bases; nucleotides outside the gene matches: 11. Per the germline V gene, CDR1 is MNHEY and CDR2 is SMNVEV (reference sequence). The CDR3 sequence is CASSLSRRTSGRKGEQFF. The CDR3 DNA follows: TGTGCCAGCAGTTTATCGAGGAGGACTAGCGGGAGAAAGGGTGAGCAGTTCTTC.

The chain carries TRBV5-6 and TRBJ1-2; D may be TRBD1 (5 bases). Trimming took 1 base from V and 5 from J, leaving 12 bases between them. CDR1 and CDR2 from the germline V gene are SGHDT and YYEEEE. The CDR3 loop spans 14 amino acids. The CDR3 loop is CASSLSQGGYGYTF. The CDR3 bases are TGTGCCAGCAGCTTGAGCCAGGGAGGGTATGGCTACACCTTC.